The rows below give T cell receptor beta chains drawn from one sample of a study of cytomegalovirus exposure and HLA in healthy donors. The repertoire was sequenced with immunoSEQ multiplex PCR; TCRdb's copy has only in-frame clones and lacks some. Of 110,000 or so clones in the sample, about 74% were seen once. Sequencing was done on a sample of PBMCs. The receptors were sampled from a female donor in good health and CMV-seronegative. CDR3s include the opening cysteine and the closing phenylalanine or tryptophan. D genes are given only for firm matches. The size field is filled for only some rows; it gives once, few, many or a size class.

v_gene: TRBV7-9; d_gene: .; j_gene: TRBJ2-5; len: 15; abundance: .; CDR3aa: CASSTLELGEETQYF; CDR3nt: TGTGCCAGCAGCACCCTGGAACTCGGGGAAGAGACCCAGTACTTC
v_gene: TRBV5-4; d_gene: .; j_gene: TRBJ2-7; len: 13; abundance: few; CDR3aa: CASSSASSYEQYF; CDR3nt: TGTGCCAGCAGCAGCGCTAGCAGCTACGAGCAGTACTTC
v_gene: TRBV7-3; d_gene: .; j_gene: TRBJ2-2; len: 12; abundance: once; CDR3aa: CASSYGTGELFF; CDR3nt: TGTGCCAGCAGCTACGGCACCGGGGAGCTGTTTTTT
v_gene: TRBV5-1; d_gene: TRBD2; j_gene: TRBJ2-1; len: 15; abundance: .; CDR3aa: CASSPPSGGYNEQFF; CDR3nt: TGCGCCAGCAGCCCCCCTAGCGGGGGATACAATGAGCAGTTCTTC
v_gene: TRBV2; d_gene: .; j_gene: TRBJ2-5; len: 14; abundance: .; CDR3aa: CASSPPGLKETQYF; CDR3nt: TGTGCCAGCAGCCCCCCGGGATTGAAAGAGACCCAGTACTTC
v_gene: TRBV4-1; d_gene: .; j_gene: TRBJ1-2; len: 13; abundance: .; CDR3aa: CASSPQGDYGYTF; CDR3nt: TGCGCCAGCAGCCCCCAAGGGGACTATGGCTACACCTTC
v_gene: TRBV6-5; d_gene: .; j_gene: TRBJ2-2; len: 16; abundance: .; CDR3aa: CASSYSSGHYTGELFF; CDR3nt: TGTGCCAGCAGTTACTCGAGTGGGCACTACACCGGGGAGCTGTTTTTT
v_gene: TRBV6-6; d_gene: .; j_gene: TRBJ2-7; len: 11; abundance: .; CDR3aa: CASRQGGEQYF; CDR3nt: TGTGCCAGCAGACAGGGTGGCGAGCAGTACTTC
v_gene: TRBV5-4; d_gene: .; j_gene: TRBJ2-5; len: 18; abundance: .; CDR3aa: CASSPRTASTPGQETQYF; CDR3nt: TGTGCCAGCAGCCCCCGGACAGCATCCACACCCGGGCAAGAGACCCAGTACTTC
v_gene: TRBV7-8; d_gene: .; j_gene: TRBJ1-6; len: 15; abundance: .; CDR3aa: CASSPGGSYNSPLHF; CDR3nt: TGTGCCAGCAGCCCCGGGGGGTCCTATAATTCACCCCTCCACTTT
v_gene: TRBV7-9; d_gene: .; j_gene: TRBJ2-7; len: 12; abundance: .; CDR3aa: CASSPDHYEQYF; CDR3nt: TGTGCCAGCAGCCCCGACCACTACGAGCAGTACTTC
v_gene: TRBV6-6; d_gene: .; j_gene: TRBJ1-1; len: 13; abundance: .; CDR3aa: CASSYSRSGEAFF; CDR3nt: TGTGCCAGCAGTTACAGCCGTTCTGGTGAAGCTTTCTTT
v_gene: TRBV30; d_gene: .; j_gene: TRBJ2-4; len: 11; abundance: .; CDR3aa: CAWVQGNIQYF; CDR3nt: TGTGCCTGGGTTCAGGGAAACATTCAGTACTTC
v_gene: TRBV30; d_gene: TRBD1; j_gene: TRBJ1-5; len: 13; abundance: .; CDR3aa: CAWSPGGGQPQHF; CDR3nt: TGTGCCTGGAGTCCAGGGGGAGGCCAGCCCCAGCATTTT
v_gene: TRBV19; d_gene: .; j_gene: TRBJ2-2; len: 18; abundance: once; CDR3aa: CASSQRAGRRTNTGELFF; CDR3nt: TGTGCCAGTTCGCAGCGGGCGGGTCGACGGACGAACACCGGGGAGCTGTTTTTT
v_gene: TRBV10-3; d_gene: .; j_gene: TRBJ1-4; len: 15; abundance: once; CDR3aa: CATRAGGSTNEKLFF; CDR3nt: TGTGCCACCCGTGCGGGGGGATCAACTAATGAAAAACTGTTTTTT
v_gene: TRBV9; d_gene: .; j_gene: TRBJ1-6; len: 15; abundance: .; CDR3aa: CASSVGEADNSPLHF; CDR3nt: TGTGCCAGCAGCGTAGGAGAGGCCGATAATTCACCCCTCCACTTT
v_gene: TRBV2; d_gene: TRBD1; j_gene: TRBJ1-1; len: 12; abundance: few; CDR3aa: CASSGDSPGPFF; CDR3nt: TGTGCCAGCAGCGGGGACAGCCCGGGTCCATTCTTT